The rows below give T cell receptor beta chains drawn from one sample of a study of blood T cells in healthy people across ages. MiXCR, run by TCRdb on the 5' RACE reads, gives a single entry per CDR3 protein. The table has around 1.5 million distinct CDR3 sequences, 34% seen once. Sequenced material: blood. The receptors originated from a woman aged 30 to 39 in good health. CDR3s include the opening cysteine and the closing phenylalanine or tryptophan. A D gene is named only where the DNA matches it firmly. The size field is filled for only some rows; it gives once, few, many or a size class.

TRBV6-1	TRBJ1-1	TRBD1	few	CASQTGLNTEAFF	TGTGCCAGCCAGACAGGGTTGAACACTGAAGCTTTCTTT
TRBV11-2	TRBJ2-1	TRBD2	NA	CASSRLGGSYNEQFF	TGTGCCAGCAGTCGTTTAGGCGGGAGCTACAATGAGCAGTTCTTC
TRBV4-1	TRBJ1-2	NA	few	CASSQEGVHYGYTF	TGCGCCAGCAGCCAAGAAGGGGTGCACTATGGCTACACCTTC
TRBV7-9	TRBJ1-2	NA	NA	CASSSPGPYGYTF	TGTGCCAGCAGCTCCCCCGGCCCCTATGGTTACACCTTC
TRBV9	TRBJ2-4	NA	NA	CASSVTGLSYDKQYF	TGTGCCAGCAGCGTTACGGGACTCTCCTACGATAAGCAGTACTTC
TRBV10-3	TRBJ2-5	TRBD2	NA	CAISTGRGRQETQYF	TGTGCCATCAGTACCGGGCGGGGGAGACAAGAGACCCAGTACTTC
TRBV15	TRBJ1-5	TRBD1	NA	CATSRAVGGGLQPQHF	TGTGCCACCAGCAGAGCAGTTGGAGGGGGCCTTCAGCCCCAGCATTTT
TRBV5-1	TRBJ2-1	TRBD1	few	CASSNRDRDNEQFF	TGCGCCAGCTCTAACCGGGACAGGGACAATGAGCAGTTCTTC
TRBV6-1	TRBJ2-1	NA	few	CATHYYNEQFF	TGTGCCACCCACTATTACAATGAGCAGTTCTTC
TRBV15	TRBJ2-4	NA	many	CATSRRGGDIQYF	TGTGCCACCAGCAGGAGGGGAGGAGACATTCAGTACTTC
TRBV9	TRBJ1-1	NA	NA	CASSLGVGGGTEAFF	TGTGCCAGCAGCCTAGGGGTGGGAGGAGGCACTGAAGCTTTCTTT
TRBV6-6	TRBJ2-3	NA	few	CASSSQGASDTQYF	TGTGCCAGCAGTTCACAGGGTGCGTCAGATACGCAGTATTTT
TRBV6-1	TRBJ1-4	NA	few	CASSKGGGFNEKLFF	TGTGCCAGCAGTAAAGGGGGGGGCTTTAATGAAAAACTGTTTTTT
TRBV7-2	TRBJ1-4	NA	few	CASSTRRGINEKLFF	TGTGCCAGCAGCACTCGGCGGGGGATTAATGAAAAACTGTTTTTT
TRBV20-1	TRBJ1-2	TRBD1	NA	CSGSGQGYGYTF	TGCAGTGGATCGGGACAGGGCTATGGCTACACCTTC
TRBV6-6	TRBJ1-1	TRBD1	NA	CASSYQQGADTEAFF	TGTGCCAGCAGTTACCAGCAGGGGGCCGACACTGAAGCTTTCTTT
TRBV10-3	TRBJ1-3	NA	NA	CAISESQGAGNTIYF	TGTGCCATCAGTGAGTCGCAGGGAGCCGGAAACACCATATATTTT
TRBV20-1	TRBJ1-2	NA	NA	CSASTGQGLEYTF	TGCAGTGCCTCAACGGGGCAGGGGCTGGAGTACACCTTC
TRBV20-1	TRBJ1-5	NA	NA	CRVNEGFGPQHF	TGCAGGGTTAATGAAGGATTTGGGCCCCAGCATTTT
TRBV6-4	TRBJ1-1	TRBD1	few	CASSIRGRPEAFF	TGTGCCAGCAGTATCAGGGGGCGGCCTGAAGCTTTCTTT
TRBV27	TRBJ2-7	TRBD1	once	CASRLSQTGYYEQYF	TGTGCCAGCAGGTTATCCCAGACAGGGTACTACGAGCAGTACTTC
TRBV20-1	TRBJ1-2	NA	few	CSANPVEGAQTYGYTF	TGCAGTGCTAACCCAGTGGAAGGGGCCCAGACCTATGGCTACACCTTC
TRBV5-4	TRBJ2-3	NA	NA	CASSPDQDTQYF	TGTGCCAGCAGCCCGGACCAAGATACGCAGTATTTT
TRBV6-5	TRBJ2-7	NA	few	CASSLRLASYEQYF	TGTGCCAGCAGTCTTAGACTGGCCTCCTACGAGCAGTACTTC
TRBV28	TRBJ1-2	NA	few	CASRGVGGNYGYTF	TGTGCCAGCAGGGGAGTAGGTGGGAACTATGGCTACACCTTC
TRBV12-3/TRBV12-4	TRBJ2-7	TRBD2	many	CASSDAGDEQYF	TGTGCCAGCAGTGATGCGGGAGACGAGCAGTACTTC
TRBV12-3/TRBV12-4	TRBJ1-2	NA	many	CASSWAERNYGYTF	TGTGCCAGCAGTTGGGCAGAAAGAAACTATGGCTACACCTTC
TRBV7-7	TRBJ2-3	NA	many	CASSLGPGGTDTQYF	TGTGCCAGCAGCTTAGGTCCAGGGGGCACAGATACGCAGTATTTT
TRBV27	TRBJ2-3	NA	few	CATQRTGGGTDTQYF	TGTGCCACTCAACGTACAGGGGGGGGCACAGATACGCAGTATTTT
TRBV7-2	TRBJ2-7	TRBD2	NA	CASSGGGGPYEQYF	TGTGCCAGCAGTGGTGGCGGGGGTCCCTACGAGCAGTACTTC
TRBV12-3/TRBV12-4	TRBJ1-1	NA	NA	CASSLDRRGRTEAFF	TGTGCCAGCAGTTTAGATCGCAGGGGCAGGACTGAAGCTTTCTTT
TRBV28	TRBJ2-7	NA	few	CASSTNRRTYEQYF	TGTGCCAGCAGCACAAACAGGCGCACCTACGAGCAGTACTTC